This entry concerns a single T cell receptor beta chain. These data come from a study of technical replicates of blood from several donors. Profiling relied on immunoSEQ multiplex PCR, and the TCRdb table lists in-frame clones only, not all of them. The sample lists approximately 100,000 clones; 96% were seen once. Trimming removed 4 bases at V and 0 bases at J, with 8 bases between. The germline V gene encodes CDR1 SQVTM and CDR2 ANQGSEA. This CDR3 is 13 amino acids long. The TCR sequence derives from a human donor in good health. The chain is built from TRBV29-1 and TRBJ2-3, with D perhaps TRBD2 (5 bases). Material for sequencing was T cells isolated from PBMCs. The CDR3 DNA follows: TGCAGCGTTGTCGGCGGGAGCACAGATACGCAGTATTTT. Its protein product is CSVVGGSTDTQYF.